Listed here are 8 T cell receptor beta chains from one sample, sequenced in a study of identical twins. TCRdb re-called the 5' RACE reads with MiXCR, one entry per CDR3 protein. Of around 690,000 distinct CDR3 sequences listed, 21% are singletons. These same records also appear under a second study, on T cells expressing NK-cell markers.

Sequences were obtained from PBMCs. The receptors shown here come from a young woman in good health.

This clonotype was seen a handful of times. The V gene is TRBV4-2, the J gene TRBJ1-2, with D unresolved. The CDR3 spans 18 residues. With 4 bases removed from V and 0 bases from J, the gap between germline ends came to 21 bases. Germline CDR1 and CDR2: LGHNA and YNFKEQ. The CDR3 region has the DNA TGTGCCAGCAGCCGGAGAAGGGATCGCGGGTTCTCTAACTATGGCTACACCTTC. Translation gives CASSRRRDRGFSNYGYTF.

The J gene is TRBJ2-3, the V gene TRBV20-1, with TRBD2 matching over 11 bases. In germline, CDR1 is DFQATT, CDR2 SNEGSKA (reference sequence). Trimming cost V 4 bases and J 6 bases; bases outside gene matches: 3. The CDR3 has 13 amino acids. CDR3 sequence reads: CSATGLAVDTQYF. The CDR3 bases are TGCAGTGCTACGGGACTAGCGGTTGATACGCAGTATTTT.

The rearrangement joins TRBV30 to TRBJ2-5; D uncertain. The V and J ends lost 3 bases and 4 bases respectively, with 9 bases between them. Germline V gene lookup returns CDR1 GTSNPN and CDR2 SVGIG (reference sequence). The CDR3 runs to 12 residues. The CDR3 sequence is CAWRQPRETQYF. CDR3 sequence (DNA): TGTGCCTGGAGACAGCCAAGAGAGACCCAGTACTTC.

The chain has TRBV7-9 and TRBJ2-1, with TRBD1 matching over 10 bases. The CDR3 extends over 17 amino acids. Germline CDR1 and CDR2: SEHNR and FQNEAQ (reference sequence). V was pared by 4 bases and J by 7 bases, with 13 bases of the junction left unmatched. CDR3 region: CASSSPSGGQGLNEQFF. Here the CDR3 DNA reads TGTGCCAGCAGCTCCCCGAGTGGGGGACAGGGGCTGAATGAGCAGTTCTTC.

A few counts support this clonotype. The CDR3 reads CASRRTSGGASYNEQFF. The CDR3 bases are TGTGCCAGCAGAAGGACTAGCGGGGGAGCCTCCTACAATGAGCAGTTCTTC. This chain links TRBV6-1 with TRBJ2-1; 13 bases map to TRBD2. Per the germline V gene, CDR1 is MNHNS and CDR2 is SASEGT. There are 17 residues in the CDR3. V lost 6 bases to trimming and J lost 0 bases; unmatched junction nucleotides: 5.

This clonotype was counted at least ten times. The rearrangement uses TRBV6-6 and TRBJ2-3, with a tentative D call TRBD1 (6 bases). This CDR3 comprises 13 residues. V shed 0 bases and J shed 6 bases, with 7 bases lying between them. Germline-derived CDR1 and CDR2 are MNHNY and SVGAGI (reference sequence). The CDR3 spells CASSYSRGDTQYF. CDR3 sequence (DNA): TGTGCCAGCAGTTACTCGAGGGGGGATACGCAGTATTTT.

The V call is TRBV4-1, the J call TRBJ2-7; possible D gene TRBD1, 5 bases. V was trimmed by 2 bases and J by 0 bases, leaving 11 bases between them. This CDR3 spans 15 amino acids. Germline CDR1 and CDR2: MGHRA and YSYEKL. In nucleotides, the CDR3 is TGCGCCAGCAGCCAAATAGACAGTGCCTCCTACGAGCAGTACTTC. Translation: CASSQIDSASYEQYF.

Ten or more counts support this clonotype. This chain uses TRBV3-1 with TRBJ1-5; tentative D call: TRBD1 (6 bases). The germline V and J ends were trimmed by 3 bases and 10 bases, with 13 bases remaining between them. This CDR3 comprises 13 residues. Germline assignment: CDR1 LGHDT and CDR2 YNNKEL (reference sequence). CDR3 coding DNA: TGTGCCAGCAGCCAGACAGGTAGGGACCCCCAGCATTTT. It is translated as CASSQTGRDPQHF.